This TCR beta chain comes out of a study of T cells in Graves' hyperthyroidism and ophthalmopathy. In its sample, this clonotype was seen a few times. Its antigen is still unknown. Uncontrolled infection, other autoimmune disease, pregnancy or lactation excluded patients. The study based diagnoses on clinical symptoms, serum thyroxine and TRAb, thyroid ultrasound and orbital computed tomography. RNA transcripts were the template for amplifying TCR beta CDR3 regions. Primed by the HTBI set, a first-round RT-PCR was run on the TCR CDR3. TCRdb reprocessed the multiplex PCR reads via MiXCR and lists one record per CDR3 protein. The repertoire holds around 600,000 distinct CDR3 sequences, with about 45% as singletons. Study findings and constraints: Most clonotypes expanded in thyroid above 0.001 were likewise present in blood. Ophthalmopathy could be told apart from stable hyperthyroidism with a 13 V-J model.

The V gene lost 0 bases and the J gene lost 4 bases, with 9 bases spanning the gap. This CDR3 has 14 amino acids. Germline lookup yields CDR1 LGHNA and CDR2 YNFKEQ. The source is an adult man with Graves' disease, either hyperthyroidism or ophthalmopathy (not recorded which). This sequence joins TRBV4-2 and TRBJ1-1; D call uncertain. Sequencing was done on a sample of peripheral blood or thyroid tissue (not recorded which). Here the CDR3 DNA reads TGTGCCAGCAGCCAAGATCCAAGTAGCACTGAAGCTTTCTTT. Its translation is CASSQDPSSTEAFF.